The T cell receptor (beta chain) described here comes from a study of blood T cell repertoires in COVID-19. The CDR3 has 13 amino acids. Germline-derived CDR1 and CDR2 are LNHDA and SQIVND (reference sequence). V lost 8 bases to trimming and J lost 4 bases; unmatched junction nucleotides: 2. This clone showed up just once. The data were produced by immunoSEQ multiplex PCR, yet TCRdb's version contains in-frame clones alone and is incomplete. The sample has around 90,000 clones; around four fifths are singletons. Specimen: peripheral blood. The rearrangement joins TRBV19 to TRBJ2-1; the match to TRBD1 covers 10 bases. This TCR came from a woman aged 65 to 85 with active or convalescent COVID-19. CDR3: CASRDRGYNEQFF. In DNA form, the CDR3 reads TGTGCCAGTCGGGACAGGGGTTACAATGAGCAGTTCTTC.